These T cell receptor beta chains were read from a single sample in a study of CD8 T cells in Susac syndrome. TCRdb analysed the immunoSEQ multiplex PCR reads with MiXCR anew, one entry per CDR3 protein. The sample carries some 190,000 distinct CDR3 sequences, over 85% recorded once. Input material: CD4+ T cells from PBMCs. The source is a human donor in good health. CDR3s include the opening cysteine and the closing phenylalanine or tryptophan. The order of the fields is CDR3 length, J gene, V gene, D gene, clone size, CDR3 protein, CDR3 DNA. D genes are given only for firm matches. The size field is filled for only some rows; it gives once, few, many or a size class.

14 | TRBJ1-2 | TRBV7-2 | - | - | CASSFGAQSYGYTF | TGTGCCAGCAGCTTCGGGGCCCAGAGCTATGGCTACACCTTC
16 | TRBJ2-2 | TRBV5-1 | - | - | CASSLAPGSGTGELFF | TGCGCCAGCAGCTTGGCACCAGGGTCGGGCACCGGGGAGCTGTTTTTT
15 | TRBJ2-2 | TRBV3-1 | - | - | CASSTPGPGTGELFF | TGTGCCAGCAGCACGCCGGGCCCAGGGACCGGGGAGCTGTTTTTT
15 | TRBJ2-3 | TRBV6-2/TRBV6-3 | TRBD1 | - | CASRSGTGFADTQYF | TGTGCCAGCAGATCCGGGACAGGGTTTGCAGATACGCAGTATTTT
14 | TRBJ2-1 | TRBV7-2 | TRBD2 | once | CASSLGRGGGEQFF | TGTGCCAGCAGCTTAGGGCGGGGGGGCGGTGAGCAGTTCTTC
14 | TRBJ1-1 | TRBV5-1 | - | - | CASSLRSENTEAFF | TGCGCCAGCAGCTTGAGGTCGGAAAACACTGAAGCTTTCTTT
16 | TRBJ1-6 | TRBV6-6 | - | - | CASSYLGALMDSPLHF | TGTGCCAGCAGTTACTTAGGGGCTCTTATGGATTCACCCCTCCACTTT
15 | TRBJ2-3 | TRBV19 | - | - | CASSISRVSTDTQYF | TGTGCCAGTAGTATCTCCAGGGTTAGCACAGATACGCAGTATTTT
15 | TRBJ2-2 | TRBV28 | - | - | CASRPASPLAGELFF | TGTGCCAGCAGGCCTGCCAGCCCTCTAGCCGGGGAGCTGTTTTTT
15 | TRBJ2-5 | TRBV7-9 | - | few | CASAAPRRIGETQYF | TGTGCCAGCGCCGCGCCTAGGCGGATAGGGGAGACCCAGTACTTC
15 | TRBJ2-2 | TRBV28 | TRBD2 | - | CASGRRGGGTGELFF | TGTGCCAGCGGGAGAAGGGGCGGGGGGACCGGGGAGCTGTTTTTT
15 | TRBJ2-1 | TRBV19 | TRBD2 | - | CASKALAGGINEQFF | TGTGCCAGTAAAGCACTAGCGGGGGGCATCAATGAGCAGTTCTTC
14 | TRBJ1-4 | TRBV7-2 | - | - | CASSPGNANEKLFF | TGTGCCAGCAGCCCTGGCAACGCTAATGAAAAACTGTTTTTT
15 | TRBJ1-5 | TRBV29-1 | - | - | CSVSAAGDSNQPQHF | TGCAGCGTTTCTGCGGCAGGGGATAGCAATCAGCCCCAGCATTTT
15 | TRBJ2-4 | TRBV5-4 | - | - | CASSLYEGAKNIQYF | TGTGCCAGCAGCTTGTATGAGGGGGCCAAAAACATTCAGTACTTC
17 | TRBJ1-6 | TRBV23-1 | - | once | CASSQPNTGIDNSPLHF | TGCGCCAGCAGTCAACCGAACACAGGGATTGATAATTCACCCCTCCACTTT
13 | TRBJ1-1 | TRBV6-5 | - | - | CASSYLVDTEAFF | TGTGCCAGCAGTTACCTAGTGGACACTGAAGCTTTCTTT
17 | TRBJ2-4 | TRBV9 | TRBD2 | once | CASSPLGGELAKNIQYF | TGTGCCAGCAGCCCCCTTGGGGGGGAGCTCGCCAAAAACATTCAGTACTTC
16 | TRBJ1-5 | TRBV7-9 | TRBD1 | - | CASSLDGTVSNQPQHF | TGTGCCAGCAGCTTGGACGGGACAGTTAGCAATCAGCCCCAGCATTTT
14 | TRBJ2-2 | TRBV2 | - | - | CASSVMESEGELFF | TGTGCCAGCAGTGTGATGGAAAGTGAGGGGGAGCTGTTTTTT
15 | TRBJ2-5 | TRBV7-8 | - | - | CASSLALASRETQYF | TGTGCCAGCAGCTTAGCTTTGGCCAGCAGAGAGACCCAGTACTTC
12 | TRBJ1-2 | TRBV28 | - | - | CASSSRVSGYTF | TGTGCCAGCAGTTCCAGGGTGTCTGGCTACACCTTC
13 | TRBJ1-2 | TRBV23-1 | - | - | CASTRGRDYGYTF | TGCGCCAGCACAAGAGGACGGGACTATGGCTACACCTTC
14 | TRBJ2-5 | TRBV6-5 | - | - | CASREGLLQETQYF | TGTGCCAGCAGGGAGGGACTTCTCCAAGAGACCCAGTACTTC
13 | TRBJ1-1 | TRBV28 | TRBD1 | - | CATVGQMNTEAFF | TGTGCCACCGTGGGACAGATGAACACTGAAGCTTTCTTT
15 | TRBJ1-1 | TRBV5-6 | TRBD1 | - | CASSPRTGGGTEAFF | TGTGCCAGCAGCCCTAGAACAGGGGGGGGCACTGAAGCTTTCTTT
15 | TRBJ2-3 | TRBV2 | - | - | CASSVRSGAPDTQYF | TGTGCCAGCAGCGTTCGATCAGGGGCCCCCGATACGCAGTATTTT
15 | TRBJ1-6 | TRBV5-1 | - | - | CASSFQASFNSPLHF | TGCGCCAGCAGCTTCCAGGCTTCCTTTAATTCACCCCTCCACTTT
15 | TRBJ1-6 | TRBV6-6 | - | once | CASSYTGAVNSPLHF | TGTGCCAGCAGTTACACGGGGGCGGTTAATTCACCCCTCCACTTT
13 | TRBJ2-7 | TRBV12-3/TRBV12-4 | - | - | CASSEDSSYEQYF | TGTGCCAGCAGTGAGGACAGCTCCTACGAGCAGTACTTC
13 | TRBJ1-2 | TRBV18 | - | - | CASSPWGADGYTF | TGTGCCAGCTCCCCTTGGGGGGCAGACGGCTACACCTTC
15 | TRBJ1-1 | TRBV7-3 | - | - | CASSLMGAGNTEAFF | TGTGCCAGCAGCTTAATGGGGGCAGGGAACACTGAAGCTTTCTTT
16 | TRBJ2-3 | TRBV19 | TRBD1 | - | CASSIDRAGGTDTQYF | TGTGCCAGTAGTATAGATCGGGCAGGGGGAACAGATACGCAGTATTTT
16 | TRBJ1-5 | TRBV6-1 | - | few | CASSLQGPQGNQPQHF | TGTGCCAGCAGTCTTCAGGGCCCCCAGGGCAATCAGCCCCAGCATTTT
12 | TRBJ2-5 | TRBV6-1 | - | - | CASTGDKETQYF | TGTGCCAGCACAGGGGACAAAGAGACCCAGTACTTC
12 | TRBJ2-7 | TRBV3-1 | - | - | CASSQGDREQYF | TGTGCCAGCAGCCAAGGGGATCGCGAGCAGTACTTC
14 | TRBJ2-5 | TRBV2 | - | - | CATSPGTYQETQYF | TGTGCCACCTCCCCAGGGACATACCAAGAGACCCAGTACTTC
12 | TRBJ1-5 | TRBV20-1 | - | - | CSARGPNQPQHF | TGCAGTGCTAGGGGGCCAAATCAGCCCCAGCATTTT
13 | TRBJ1-1 | TRBV4-1 | - | once | CASSQDEDGGAFF | TGCGCCAGCAGCCAAGATGAGGACGGCGGAGCTTTCTTT
14 | TRBJ1-1 | TRBV5-1 | - | - | CASSSALVGTEAFF | TGCGCCAGCAGCTCCGCCTTGGTGGGCACTGAAGCTTTCTTT
15 | TRBJ1-4 | TRBV5-1 | - | once | CASSLDVSDSEKLFF | TGCGCCAGCAGCCTGGACGTCTCGGACAGTGAAAAACTGTTTTTT
13 | TRBJ1-1 | TRBV12-3/TRBV12-4 | TRBD1 | - | CASSFTGGNEAFF | TGTGCCAGCAGTTTTACAGGGGGCAATGAAGCTTTCTTT
14 | TRBJ1-2 | TRBV18 | TRBD1 | - | CASSSSVGQNVFTF | TGTGCCAGCTCATCCTCGGTGGGACAGAATGTTTTCACCTTC
16 | TRBJ2-2 | TRBV3-1 | - | - | CASSQILTANTGELFF | TGTGCCAGCAGCCAAATTCTGACCGCGAACACCGGGGAGCTGTTTTTT
15 | TRBJ2-5 | TRBV28 | TRBD1 | - | CASKRTGTYQETQYF | TGTGCCAGCAAGAGGACAGGGACGTACCAAGAGACCCAGTACTTC
16 | TRBJ1-3 | TRBV3-1 | - | - | CASSQAGPHSGNTIYF | TGTGCCAGCAGCCAAGCGGGACCGCACTCTGGAAACACCATATATTTT
16 | TRBJ2-1 | TRBV4-2 | - | - | CASSHGTLGTYNEQFF | TGTGCCAGCAGCCATGGGACTCTCGGAACCTACAATGAGCAGTTCTTC
16 | TRBJ1-5 | TRBV9 | TRBD1 | - | CASSAGTGASNQPQHF | TGTGCCAGCAGCGCAGGAACAGGGGCCAGCAATCAGCCCCAGCATTTT